Each of the 28 T cell receptor beta chains below was sequenced from the same sample in a study of T cells in Graves' hyperthyroidism and ophthalmopathy. TCR beta CDR3 regions were amplified from RNA. First-round RT-PCR of the TCR CDR3 relied on the HTBI primer set. TCRdb re-analysed the multiplex PCR reads in MiXCR, keeping a single row per CDR3 protein. The repertoire holds roughly 840,000 distinct CDR3 sequences, with about two fifths as singletons. The sample taken for sequencing was blood. Every receptor here comes from a young man with Graves' hyperthyroidism.

V gene TRBV25-1 combines with J gene TRBJ1-1; D gene unclear. CDR1 and CDR2 (germline): MGHDK, SYGVNS. CDR3 length equals 17 residues. Trimming pared 6 bases from V and 3 bases from J, leaving 23 bases between. The DNA of the CDR3 is TGTGCCAGCAGAAAACTCATCCCCACCGGTGGGGACACTGAAGCTTTCTTT. Amino acids: CASRKLIPTGGDTEAFF.

This clonotype was detected only once. V and J are TRBV5-1 and TRBJ2-3; 7 bases align to TRBD1. This CDR3 has 16 amino acids. Germline V gene lookup returns CDR1 SGHRS and CDR2 YFSETQ. V lost 4 bases, J lost 5 bases, and 13 bases stayed unmatched. The CDR3 reads CASSMSPGQIRDTQYF. The CDR3 bases are TGCGCCAGCAGCATGAGCCCGGGACAGATAAGAGATACGCAGTATTTT.

This clonotype was counted at least ten times. The V call is TRBV7-2, the J call TRBJ1-2; D is undetermined. The CDR3 is 15 residues long. The germline V gene has CDR1 SGHTA and CDR2 FQGNSA. Trimming removed 1 base at V and 1 base at J, with 10 bases between. CDR3 DNA: TGTGCCAGCAGCTTAGTTATAGAGCTTAACTATGGCTACACCTTC. Protein product: CASSLVIELNYGYTF.

The table lists this clonotype with many counts. The V call is TRBV10-2, the J call TRBJ2-7; possible D gene TRBD2, 6 bases. There are 12 residues in the CDR3. The germline V gene encodes CDR1 WSHSY and CDR2 SAAADI. Trimming cost V 7 bases and J 5 bases, with 12 bases left between them. The CDR3 coding sequence is TGCGCCAGCAATTTGGAGGGGAACGAGCAGTACTTC. Its protein is CASNLEGNEQYF.

This clonotype was found a few times. This chain connects TRBV19 to TRBJ1-5, with TRBD1 matching over 7 bases. Per germline, CDR1 LNHDA and CDR2 SQIVND (reference sequence). The CDR3 is 15 amino acids. With V trimmed by 3 bases and J by 4 bases, 6 bases remained unmatched. The CDR3 here is CASSIWTGMNQPQHF. The CDR3 region has the DNA TGTGCCAGTAGTATCTGGACAGGAATGAATCAGCCCCAGCATTTT.

As for this clonotype: One end of the junction fails to match germline, which may point to a read error. The chain employs TRBV2 and TRBJ2-7; TRBD2 matches at 11 bases. The CDR3 consists of 15 residues. Per germline, CDR1 SNHLY and CDR2 FYNNEI. For the CDR3, the DNA is TGTGCCATCAGTACCCTAGCGGGAGGCTCCTACGAGCAGTACTTC. Translation: CAISTLAGGSYEQYF.

This chain links TRBV7-3 with TRBJ1-2; no reliable D call. There are 12 residues in the CDR3. Germline CDR1 SGHTA, CDR2 FQGTGA. V was clipped by 5 bases and J by 3 bases, with 7 bases between them. This chain's CDR3 is CASSQADYGYTF. CDR3 coding DNA: TGTGCCAGCAGCCAAGCAGACTATGGCTACACCTTC.

This clonotype was observed at least ten times. At one boundary the junction diverges from the germline segment, which might be a read error. The chain is built from TRBV4-1 and TRBJ1-2; 9 positions agree with TRBD1. Germline assignment: CDR1 MGHRA and CDR2 YSYEKL. This CDR3 is built from 14 residues. The CDR3 loop is CASSPGTGSYGYTF. The CDR3 DNA follows: TGTGCCAGCAGCCCTGGGACAGGGAGCTATGGCTACACCTTC.

This clonotype was detected only a few times. The chain joins TRBV9 to TRBJ2-2; 7 bases are a match to TRBD1. There are 15 residues in the CDR3. J was trimmed by 3 bases and V by 3 bases; bases with no gene match: 5. Germline V gene lookup returns CDR1 SGDLS and CDR2 YYNGEE. This CDR3 reads CASSARQGHTGELFF. Written as DNA, the CDR3 is TGTGCCAGCAGCGCCCGACAGGGCCACACCGGGGAGCTGTTTTTT.

At least ten counts were recorded for this clonotype. The V and J genes are TRBV29-1 and TRBJ2-7; 7 positions match TRBD1. This CDR3 region has 13 residues. Trimming at V came to 6 bases and at J to 0 bases, leaving 5 bases not matched to a gene. CDR1 and CDR2 from the germline V gene are SQVTM and ANQGSEA. The CDR3 sequence: CSVRDSRSYEQYF. CDR3 bases: TGCAGCGTCCGGGACAGTCGCTCCTACGAGCAGTACTTC.

This clonotype appeared many times. The rearrangement links TRBV10-3 to TRBJ1-1, with D tentatively TRBD1 (5 bases). Per germline, CDR1 ENHRY and CDR2 SYGVKD. V lost 4 bases, J lost 1 base, and 10 bases lay in between. CDR3 size: 14 residues. Here the CDR3 DNA reads TGTGCCATCAGTGCGAGGGGCGCGAACACTGAAGCTTTCTTT. Its translation: CAISARGANTEAFF.

This rearrangement joins TRBV27 to TRBJ1-2; 11 nucleotides agree with TRBD1. The V segment lost 5 bases and the J segment 4 bases; nucleotides outside the gene matches: 9. CDR1 is MNHEY and CDR2 is SMNVEV in the germline V gene (reference sequence). The CDR3 runs 16 residues. The CDR3 DNA follows: TGTGCCAGCAGTAGTGGACAGGGGGCGCGGTTCTATGGCTACACCTTC. It is translated as CASSSGQGARFYGYTF.

This clonotype was seen only a few times. This sequence joins TRBV20-1 and TRBJ2-5; a weak D match, TRBD2 (5 bases). The germline CDR1 and CDR2 sequences are DFQATT and SNEGSKA (reference sequence). The CDR3 is 13 residues long. V lost 4 bases, J lost 1 base, and 10 bases lay in between. In nucleotides, the CDR3 is TGCAGTGCTACGCGGGTATTCCAAGAGACCCAGTACTTC. This translates into CSATRVFQETQYF.

This clonotype was seen just once. V is TRBV10-3 and J is TRBJ1-1; D unclear. From germline, CDR1 is ENHRY and CDR2 SYGVKD. The CDR3 contains 14 residues. The V end lost 3 bases, the J end lost 0 bases, and 8 bases lay between the germline ends. CDR3 in amino acids: CAISEGHLNTEAFF. Written as DNA, the CDR3 is TGTGCCATCAGTGAAGGGCACTTGAACACTGAAGCTTTCTTT.

V and J are TRBV20-1 and TRBJ2-7; D might be TRBD2 (5 bases). Trimming took 1 base from V and 2 from J, leaving 18 bases between them. Germline V gives CDR1 DFQATT, CDR2 SNEGSKA (reference sequence). This CDR3 region has 16 residues. CDR3 residues: CSARVRAAERTYEQYF. DNA for the CDR3: TGCAGTGCTAGAGTACGGGCAGCGGAGCGGACCTACGAGCAGTACTTC.

The chain is built from TRBV10-3 and TRBJ2-7; 7 bases are a match to TRBD1. The CDR3 is made up of 14 amino acids. V gave up 2 bases and J gave up 0 bases; unmatched junction bases: 1. The V gene's germline CDR1 is ENHRY and CDR2 SYGVKD. The CDR3 nucleotides read TGTGCCATCAGTGAGCAGGGGGACTCCTACGAGCAGTACTTC. The encoded protein is CAISEQGDSYEQYF.

About this clonotype: The junction differs from germline at one of its ends, possibly a read error. The chain links TRBV9 to TRBJ2-5; D may match TRBD1 or TRBD2 (5 bases each). The CDR3 is 14 amino acids. Germline CDR1 and CDR2: SGDLS and YYNGEE. CDR3 DNA: TGTGCCAGCAGCTCCGGACTGGGGCAAGGGACCCAGTACTTC. This codes for CASSSGLGQGTQYF.

This clonotype has ten or more counts. This chain connects TRBV7-2 to TRBJ2-7; 7 bases are shared with TRBD2. Germline trimming cut 2 bases from V and 12 bases from J; bases unmatched to any gene: 7. The germline gives CDR1 SGHTA, CDR2 FQGNSA. The CDR3 spans 12 residues. CDR3 region: CASSLSREGLYF. The CDR3 DNA reads TGTGCCAGCAGCTTATCGAGGGAGGGCCTGTACTTC.

This clonotype was found many times. The genes are TRBV7-2 and TRBJ2-7; the match to TRBD2 covers 7 bases. The CDR3 consists of 14 residues. CDR1 SGHTA and CDR2 FQGNSA come from the germline V gene. V was clipped by 3 bases and J by 8 bases; unmatched bases: 10. The DNA of the CDR3 is TGTGCCAGCAGCTTGCCTAGCGGCCCTACGAAGCAGTACTTC. Protein sequence: CASSLPSGPTKQYF.

The gene calls are TRBV29-1 and TRBJ2-1, with no clear D. The germline V gene encodes CDR1 SQVTM and CDR2 ANQGSEA. The CDR3 is 12 amino acids. Trimming removed 3 bases from V and 5 bases from J, with 8 bases in between. Written as DNA, the CDR3 is TGCAGCGTTGAGATGGTAGACAATGAGCAGTTCTTC. Translating it yields CSVEMVDNEQFF.

At least ten counts were recorded for this clonotype. This chain connects TRBV7-9 to TRBJ2-5; 9 bases fit TRBD2. The CDR3 sequence is 14 residues long. In germline, CDR1 is SEHNR, CDR2 FQNEAQ (reference sequence). After removal of 3 bases from V and 5 bases from J, the junction contained 4 bases not matched to a gene. CDR3 amino acids: CASSFAGGPETQYF. CDR3 nucleotide sequence: TGTGCCAGCAGCTTTGCGGGGGGGCCGGAGACCCAGTACTTC.

This clonotype was counted only a few times. This chain uses TRBV9 with TRBJ2-7; maybe TRBD1 (6 bases). Germline V gene data show CDR1 as SGDLS and CDR2 as YYNGEE. Trimming left V 5 bases short and J 0 bases short, with 15 bases between. The CDR3 runs to 15 residues. CDR3 protein: CASSLTGPRSYEQYF. The DNA of the CDR3 is TGTGCCAGCAGTTTAACAGGGCCCCGCTCCTACGAGCAGTACTTC.

This clonotype was seen at least ten times. The CDR3 is CASSYSEGRYGYTF. Written as DNA, the CDR3 is TGTGCCAGCAGTTACTCGGAGGGGAGATATGGCTACACCTTC. This chain joins TRBV6-5 and TRBJ1-2; tentatively, D is TRBD1 (5 bases). Trimming took off 0 bases at V and 5 bases at J, with 10 bases between the two ends. Germline CDR1 MNHEY, CDR2 SVGAGI. This CDR3 region has 14 residues.

The V gene is TRBV7-6, the J gene TRBJ1-1; D gene uncertain. This CDR3 contains 15 residues. CDR1 SGHVS and CDR2 FNYEAQ come from the germline V gene. V lost 0 bases, J lost 7 bases, and 15 bases lay in between. The CDR3 DNA is TGTGCCAGCAGCTTAGCACCCTCAGTTGCTCTTGAAGCTTTCTTT. Translating it yields CASSLAPSVALEAFF. The whole variable domain, remainder taken from reference TRBV7-6 and TRBJ1-1, is GAGVSQSPRYKVTKRGQDVALRCDPISGHVSLYWYRQALGQGPEFLTYFNYEAQQDKSGLPNDRFSAERPEGSISTLTIQRTEQRDSAMYRCASSLAPSVALEAFFGQGTRLTVV.

This clonotype was seen a handful of times. The chain uses TRBV4-2 and TRBJ1-3, with D unresolved. The CDR3 is 15 residues long. The ends were cut back, 1 base at V and 3 bases at J, with 10 bases in the middle. Germline V CDR1 and CDR2: LGHNA, YNFKEQ. CDR3: CASSQAEGGGNTIYF. The CDR3 DNA reads TGTGCCAGCAGCCAAGCCGAGGGCGGTGGAAACACCATATATTTT.

In its sample, this clonotype was seen many times. The V call is TRBV3-1, the J call TRBJ1-5; the D gene is possibly TRBD1 (5 bases). This CDR3 is built from 12 residues. Germline loops: CDR1 LGHDT, CDR2 YNNKEL (reference sequence). The ends were cut back, 3 bases at V and 11 bases at J, with 11 bases in the middle. This CDR3 is CASSHGTQTQHF. CDR3 bases: TGTGCCAGCAGCCACGGGACCCAAACCCAGCATTTT.

The chain is built from TRBV6-6 and TRBJ1-4, with D possibly matching TRBD1 (6 bases). Germline V gene data show CDR1 as MNHNY and CDR2 as SVGAGI (reference sequence). This CDR3 comprises 14 residues. V lost 5 bases and J 7 bases, leaving 14 bases between the germline ends. The CDR3 sequence: CASSDPRGAEKLFF. As DNA, the CDR3 is TGTGCCAGCAGTGATCCCCGGGGGGCTGAAAAACTGTTTTTT.

This clonotype has only a few counts. This rearrangement joins TRBV12-3 or TRBV12-4 to TRBJ1-4; D not certain. The V end was cut by 7 bases, the J end by 2 bases, with 8 bases between. The CDR3 consists of 13 residues. This CDR3 reads CASMGNTNEKLFF. The CDR3 nucleotides read TGTGCCAGCATGGGGAATACTAATGAAAAACTGTTTTTT.